The clone carrying this TCR beta chain was found many times. Its antigen is unknown. The data derive from a study of post-analysis software for immune sequencing data. Study-wide background: Relapsing-remitting, secondary progressive and progressive-relapsing multiple sclerosis were all included among the disease courses. General study results and limits: F measure showed strong co-clustering of same-batch samples. Significantly lower normalized Chao1 diversity was found in patients with multiple sclerosis relative to controls. Four or five TRBV segments were significantly more frequent in patients than in controls. TRBV5-6, TRBV5-1 and TRBV20-1 were among these segments.

V shed 2 bases, J shed 6 bases, and the junction held 8 bases outside the gene matches. The CDR3 contains 15 residues. Germline-derived CDR1 and CDR2 are SGHTA and FQGNSA. TCR beta cDNA libraries had unique molecular identifiers. The source material, 1 to 10 million T cells, gave rise to roughly 0.5 million cDNA molecules. Using its own MiXCR run on the PCR reads, TCRdb lists one record per CDR3 protein. The top ten hold under 5.5% of the sample, which has 250,000 to 300,000 distinct CDR3 sequences, around 34% seen once. The sample consisted of blood. The V call is TRBV7-2, the J call TRBJ1-2; 8 bases agree with TRBD1. The origin of this receptor is a girl aged 10-17 years with multiple sclerosis. The DNA of the CDR3 is TGTGCCAGCAGCTTACAGGGGGCGCGAGTGGATGGCTACACCTTC. This sequence encodes CASSLQGARVDGYTF.